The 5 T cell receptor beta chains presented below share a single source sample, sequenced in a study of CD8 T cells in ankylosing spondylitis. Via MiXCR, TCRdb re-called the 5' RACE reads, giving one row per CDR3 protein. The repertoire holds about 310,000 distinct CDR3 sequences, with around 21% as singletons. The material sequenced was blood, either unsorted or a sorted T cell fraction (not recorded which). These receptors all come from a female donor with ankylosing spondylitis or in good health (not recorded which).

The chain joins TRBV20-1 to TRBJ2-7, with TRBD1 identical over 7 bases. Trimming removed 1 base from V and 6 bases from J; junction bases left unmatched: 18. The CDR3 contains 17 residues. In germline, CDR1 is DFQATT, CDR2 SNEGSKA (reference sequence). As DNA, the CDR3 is TGCAGTGCTAGAGGGAGACCGATGGGGACAGAAGAGTCCGAGCAGTACTTC. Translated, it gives CSARGRPMGTEESEQYF.

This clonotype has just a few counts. In DNA, the CDR3 is TGTGCCAGCAGCGTAGGGGGACTAAGGGGGAATGAGCAGTTCTTC. Protein sequence: CASSVGGLRGNEQFF. The chain links TRBV9 to TRBJ2-1; TRBD2 might be the D (7 bases). Germline V gives CDR1 SGDLS, CDR2 YYNGEE. The CDR3 is 15 residues long. Trimming cost V 0 bases and J 7 bases, with 14 bases left between them.

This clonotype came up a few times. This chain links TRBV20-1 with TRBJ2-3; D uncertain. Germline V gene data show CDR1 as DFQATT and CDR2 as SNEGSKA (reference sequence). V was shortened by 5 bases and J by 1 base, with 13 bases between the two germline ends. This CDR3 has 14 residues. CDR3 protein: CSAPPGKGTDTQYF. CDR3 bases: TGCAGTGCTCCCCCCGGAAAGGGCACAGATACGCAGTATTTT.

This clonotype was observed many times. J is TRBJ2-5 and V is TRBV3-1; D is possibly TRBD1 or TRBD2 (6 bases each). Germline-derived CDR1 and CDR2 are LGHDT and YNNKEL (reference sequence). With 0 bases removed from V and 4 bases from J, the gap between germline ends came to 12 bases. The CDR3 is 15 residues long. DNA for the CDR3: TGTGCCAGCAGCCAAGATCTCGGGGGCGCAGAGACCCAGTACTTC. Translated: CASSQDLGGAETQYF.

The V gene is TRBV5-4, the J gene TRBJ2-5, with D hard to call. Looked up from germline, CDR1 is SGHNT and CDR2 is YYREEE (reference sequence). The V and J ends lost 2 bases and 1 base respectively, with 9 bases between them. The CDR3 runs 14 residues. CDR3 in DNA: TGTGCCAGCAGCTTCATCTCTAGCCAAGAGACCCAGTACTTC. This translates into CASSFISSQETQYF.